The clone carrying this TCR beta chain occurred a few times. Its antigen remains unknown. This record comes from a study of CD8 T cells in ankylosing spondylitis. Broader study findings: Several of the motif variants were reported before in synovial fluid and blood from reactive arthritis. Blood from ankylosing spondylitis patients appeared to carry a characteristic eight-variant TCR beta motif.

The ends were cut back, 2 bases at V and 2 bases at J, with 8 bases in the middle. Germline V CDR1 and CDR2: SGHRS, YFSETQ. The CDR3 loop spans 14 amino acids. Library preparation for TCR beta used quantitative 5'-RACE with molecular barcodes. TCRdb processed the 5' RACE reads anew with MiXCR; each CDR3 protein has one entry. The sample comprises about 220,000 distinct CDR3 sequences, just under 7.5% of which are singletons, and 14% rests with the top ten. The receptor's source is a male donor with ankylosing spondylitis. The sample was blood, either unsorted or a sorted T cell fraction (not recorded which). This chain connects TRBV5-1 to TRBJ2-1; D uncertain. This CDR3 reads CASSLAITYNEQFF. The CDR3 region has the DNA TGCGCCAGCAGCTTAGCTATTACCTACAATGAGCAGTTCTTC.